Sequencing of this T cell receptor (beta chain) was carried out in a study of a mutant IDH1 vaccine in newly diagnosed glioma. Study-level information: Onset of vaccination occurred 4-6 weeks following radiotherapy alone, or with temozolomide cycles. Treated patients had a mean age of 40.4 years and an approximately 62% male, around 38% female split.

General study points: Changes to the top peripheral T cell clonotypes appeared unrelated to pseudoprogression.

On this clone: The antigen is not known.

V dropped 4 bases and J dropped 1; count of bases not matched to a gene: 1. The CDR3 contains 14 residues. Germline CDR1 and CDR2: SGDLS and YYNGEE. As to time point: week 35, safety follow-up. A single vaccine dose contained 300 ug of mutant IDH1 20-mer peptide, and topical imiquimod was used with it. Each tumor in the donors was a new WHO grade 3 or 4 astrocytoma, IDH1-mutant and ATRX-lost. Assay: immunoSEQ multiplex PCR; the TCRdb copy retains only in-frame clones and omits some. This sample has tens of thousands of clones, with around four fifths found just once. This TCR derives from a man aged 30 to 45 with glioma. The chain is built from TRBV9 and TRBJ1-4; 7 bases are shared with TRBD1. The sequencing here drew on PBMCs, taken from a glioma patient whose treatment included an IDH1 peptide vaccine. The CDR3, as DNA: TGTGCCAGCAGCCACAGGGGAACTAATGAAAAACTGTTTTTT. It yields the protein CASSHRGTNEKLFF.